A single sample gave rise to the 27 T cell receptor beta chains below, sequenced in a study of cytomegalovirus exposure and HLA in healthy donors. The primer mix had 60 Vbeta and 13 Jbeta primers. The data were produced by immunoSEQ multiplex PCR, yet TCRdb's version contains in-frame clones alone and is incomplete. The sample has roughly 130,000 clones, roughly 79% seen once; the top ten hold roughly 1.9%. Material: PBMCs. The source of these receptors is a woman in her forties or fifties in good health and CMV-seronegative.

V is TRBV6-5 and J is TRBJ1-4, with 9 bases fitting TRBD1. This CDR3 region has 14 residues. V lost 3 bases and J lost 8; bases outside the gene matches: 4. CDR1 is MNHEY, CDR2 SVGAGI, per germline. CDR3 loop: CASSYGTGREKLFF. The CDR3 region has the DNA TGTGCCAGCAGTTATGGGACAGGGAGAGAAAAACTGTTTTTT.

This chain uses TRBV29-1 with TRBJ2-7; the match to TRBD1 covers 7 bases. Germline lookup yields CDR1 SQVTM and CDR2 ANQGSEA. Losses at the gene ends were 5 bases for V and 0 bases for J; bases not matched to a gene: 13. The CDR3 has 16 residues. The CDR3 reads CSVRLGPGQRSYEQYF. The CDR3 DNA is TGCAGCGTTCGACTGGGGCCGGGACAGCGCTCCTACGAGCAGTACTTC.

The chain has TRBV6-1 and TRBJ2-2; 9 nucleotides align to TRBD2. CDR3 length: 14 residues. The ends lost 7 bases at V and 3 bases at J; junction bases unmatched: 3. CDR1 is MNHNS and CDR2 is SASEGT in the germline V gene. CDR3: CASKAGGDTGELFF. Written as DNA, the CDR3 is TGTGCCAGCAAGGCGGGAGGGGACACCGGGGAGCTGTTTTTT.

The rearrangement uses TRBV19 and TRBJ2-1; D may be TRBD1 (6 bases). Trimming stripped 5 bases from V and 0 bases from J, with 14 bases between. The CDR3 contains 16 residues. The germline V gene encodes CDR1 LNHDA and CDR2 SQIVND (reference sequence). CDR3 protein: CASSAQGPSSYNEQFF. CDR3 bases: TGTGCCAGTAGTGCACAGGGACCAAGCTCCTACAATGAGCAGTTCTTC.

This clone has just a few counts. The chain combines TRBV4-3 with TRBJ2-3; no clear D. V was cut by 0 bases and J by 0 bases, with 7 bases left in between. The CDR3 totals 15 residues. In germline, CDR1 is LGHNA, CDR2 YSLEER. In nucleotides, the CDR3 is TGCGCCAGCAGCCAAGATCGTATTAGCACAGATACGCAGTATTTT. This codes for CASSQDRISTDTQYF.

CDR3 region: CASRPGLAGGLSTDTQYF. Written as DNA, the CDR3 is TGCGCCAGCCGACCGGGACTAGCGGGAGGGTTAAGCACAGATACGCAGTATTTT. The V gene is TRBV5-1, the J gene TRBJ2-3; 16 bases map to TRBD2. J lost 0 bases, V lost 7 bases, and 8 bases had no gene match. The CDR3 has 18 amino acids. CDR1 and CDR2 (germline): SGHRS, YFSETQ.

DNA of the CDR3: TGTGCCGGGTCCGGGACAGGAAATGAAAAACTGTTTTTT. Amino acid sequence: CAGSGTGNEKLFF. The V call is TRBV19, the J call TRBJ1-4, with 8 bases identical to TRBD1. This CDR3 spans 13 amino acids. With 11 bases clipped from V and 5 bases from J, the junction kept 7 bases outside the gene matches. Germline values: CDR1 LNHDA, CDR2 SQIVND (reference sequence).

The rearrangement joins TRBV19 to TRBJ2-4; 7 positions agree with TRBD1. Per the germline V gene, CDR1 is LNHDA and CDR2 is SQIVND (reference sequence). The V and J ends lost 5 bases and 3 bases, in that order; junction bases with no gene match: 7. This CDR3 is built from 15 residues. The CDR3 region is CASSEGAEGKNIQYF. The CDR3 bases are TGTGCCAGTAGTGAGGGGGCTGAAGGCAAAAACATTCAGTACTTC.

The chain is built from TRBV29-1 and TRBJ2-7; 9 nucleotides agree with TRBD1. Germline CDR1 and CDR2: SQVTM and ANQGSEA. The CDR3 extends over 13 amino acids. Unmatched junction bases numbered 3, after V lost 3 bases and J lost 3 bases. This chain's CDR3 is CSVDAGQGYEQYF. DNA of the CDR3: TGCAGCGTTGACGCGGGACAGGGCTACGAGCAGTACTTC.

This chain connects TRBV25-1 to TRBJ2-5; 7 bases align to TRBD1. The germline V gene encodes CDR1 MGHDK and CDR2 SYGVNS. This CDR3 is built from 17 residues. The trim removed 4 bases at V and 5 bases at J, leaving 16 bases unmatched. The DNA for the CDR3 is TGTGCCAGCAGTGGGGTCAGGGGGAGTCCCAGGTGGGAGACCCAGTACTTC. This sequence encodes CASSGVRGSPRWETQYF.

The chain joins TRBV19 to TRBJ1-5; TRBD1 matches 8 bases. The trim removed 3 bases at V and 11 bases at J, leaving 12 bases unmatched. Germline CDR1 LNHDA, CDR2 SQIVND (reference sequence). This CDR3 spans 15 amino acids. The CDR3 loop reads CASSINDRGNKAQHF. The CDR3 bases are TGTGCCAGTAGTATCAACGACAGGGGTAATAAGGCCCAGCATTTT. Using reference TRBV19 and TRBJ1-5 for the parts outside the CDR3, the full variable domain is DGGITQSPKYLFRKEGQNVTLSCEQNLNHDAMYWYRQDPGQGLRLIYYSQIVNDFQKGDIAEGYSVSREKKESFPLTVTSAQKNPTAFYLCASSINDRGNKAQHFGDGTRLSIL.

Details on this clone: Other DNA sequences of this sample code for an identical CDR3. The V gene is TRBV6-5, the J gene TRBJ1-3; D not certain. Germline CDR1 is MNHEY and CDR2 is SVGAGI. V dropped 2 bases and J dropped 2 bases, with 7 bases sitting between them. The length of the CDR3 is 14 residues. The CDR3 DNA reads as TGTGCCAGCAGTTACCGCGGGACTGGAAACACCATATATTTT. Residues: CASSYRGTGNTIYF.

V gene TRBV10-1 combines with J gene TRBJ2-3, with 11 bases lining up with TRBD2. This CDR3 comprises 19 residues. V shed 4 bases and J 0 bases; nucleotides not matched to a gene: 12. Per the germline V gene, CDR1 is WNHNN and CDR2 is SYGVQD (reference sequence). The CDR3 DNA reads as TGCGCCAGCAGTGGCCTTGGGACTAGCGGACCCTTTAGCACAGATACGCAGTATTTT. It translates to CASSGLGTSGPFSTDTQYF.

The chain carries TRBV7-9 and TRBJ2-5; 7 positions agree with TRBD2. Germline values: CDR1 SEHNR, CDR2 FQNEAQ (reference sequence). The V gene end was trimmed by 5 bases and the J gene end by 2 bases; junction bases not matched to a gene: 5. This CDR3 region has 14 residues. CDR3 DNA: TGTGCCAGCAGCCGCTCTAGCGGTCAAGAGACCCAGTACTTC. It translates to CASSRSSGQETQYF.

This sequence joins TRBV4-1 and TRBJ2-2; weak D call: TRBD1 (7 bases). The germline CDR1 and CDR2 sequences are MGHRA and YSYEKL. This CDR3 has 15 amino acids. V shed 1 base and J shed 7 bases, with 13 bases lying between them. The CDR3 DNA follows: TGCGCCAGCAGCCAAGTACAGGGGCGGGACGGGGAGCTGTTTTTT. Translation gives CASSQVQGRDGELFF.

The chain couples TRBV30 to TRBJ1-1; D unresolved. The CDR3 length is 12 residues. Between the trimmed V and J ends, which lost 3 bases and 1 base, there was a span of 6 bases. The germline gives CDR1 GTSNPN, CDR2 SVGIG (reference sequence). The CDR3 reads CAWSQENTEAFF. The CDR3 nucleotides read TGTGCCTGGAGCCAGGAGAACACTGAAGCTTTCTTT. Full variable domain (outside the CDR3, taken from reference TRBV30 and TRBJ1-1): SQTIHQWPATLVQPVGSPLSLECTVEGTSNPNLYWYRQAAGRGLQLLFYSVGIGQISSEVPQNLSASRPQDRQFILSSKKLLLSDSGFYLCAWSQENTEAFFGQGTRLTVV.

The chain is built from TRBV7-3 and TRBJ2-5, with D possibly matching TRBD2 (6 bases). The V end was cut by 1 base, the J end by 1 base, with 13 bases between. The V gene's germline CDR1 is SGHTA and CDR2 FQGTGA. This CDR3 comprises 16 residues. CDR3: CASSLSHGGVQETQYF. For the CDR3, the DNA is TGTGCCAGCAGCTTAAGTCACGGGGGAGTCCAAGAGACCCAGTACTTC.

CDR3 coding DNA: TGTGCCAGCAGCTCGGGCAATTCCCAGGGTAAAGCTTTCTTT. Its protein is CASSSGNSQGKAFF. This rearrangement joins TRBV7-3 to TRBJ1-1, with D maybe TRBD1 (5 bases). Germline values: CDR1 SGHTA, CDR2 FQGTGA. This CDR3 has 14 amino acids. With 4 bases removed from V and 9 bases from J, the gap between germline ends came to 18 bases.

The genes are TRBV2 and TRBJ2-2; D is perhaps TRBD2 (6 bases). Germline V gene data show CDR1 as SNHLY and CDR2 as FYNNEI. The CDR3 has 14 residues. V was shortened by 4 bases and J by 11 bases, with 17 bases between the two germline ends. CDR3 protein: CASSVGGDLGELFF. The CDR3 DNA reads as TGTGCCAGCAGTGTAGGAGGGGATCTGGGAGAGCTGTTTTTT. Looking up the rest from reference TRBV2 and TRBJ2-2 gives the full variable domain: EPEVTQTPSHQVTQMGQEVILRCVPISNHLYFYWYRQILGQKVEFLVSFYNNEISEKSEIFDDQFSVERPDGSNFTLKIRSTKLEDSAMYFCASSVGGDLGELFFGEGSRLTVL.

This clone was counted a single time. The chain carries TRBV11-2 and TRBJ2-3; D might be TRBD2 (5 bases). Germline V lookup: CDR1 SGHAT, CDR2 FQNNGV. The V end lost 1 base, the J end lost 0 bases, and 11 bases lay between the germline ends. The CDR3 is 16 residues long. CDR3 nucleotide sequence: TGTGCCAGCAGCTTAGTCGGCAGGACTAGCACAGATACGCAGTATTTT. Residues: CASSLVGRTSTDTQYF.

V usage is TRBV2 and J usage is TRBJ2-5; a possible D gene is TRBD1 (6 bases). The CDR3 totals 15 residues. Germline V lookup: CDR1 SNHLY, CDR2 FYNNEI. Trimming took off 2 bases at V and 5 bases at J, with 15 bases between the two ends. In DNA form, the CDR3 reads TGTGCCAGCAGTGAAAGTGGTCAGGGGACGGAGACCCAGTACTTC. It codes for CASSESGQGTETQYF.

The chain combines TRBV6-1 with TRBJ2-3; 9 bases fit TRBD1. The CDR3 totals 17 residues. Trimming removed 2 bases from V and 3 bases from J; junction bases left unmatched: 9. Germline V CDR1 and CDR2: MNHNS, SASEGT. The CDR3 spells CASSETGQGFRTDTQYF. Here the CDR3 DNA reads TGTGCCAGCAGTGAAACGGGACAGGGTTTTAGGACAGATACGCAGTATTTT.

This clone has only one observation. The V gene is TRBV5-1, the J gene TRBJ2-7; D is perhaps TRBD2 (5 bases). The CDR3 is 15 amino acids. Germline V lookup: CDR1 SGHRS, CDR2 YFSETQ. Trimming removed 0 bases at V and 0 bases at J, with 10 bases between. The CDR3 region is CASSLVGELSYEQYF. DNA for the CDR3: TGCGCCAGCAGCTTGGTCGGGGAACTCTCCTACGAGCAGTACTTC.

The chain couples TRBV29-1 to TRBJ1-2; 9 bases agree with TRBD1. The junction had 11 bases not matched to a gene; V was cut back by 1 base and J by 8 bases. The CDR3 loop spans 15 amino acids. The germline CDR1 and CDR2 sequences are SQVTM and ANQGSEA. CDR3 in DNA: TGCAGCGTTGAAGGGGGGACAGGGCTCGTTTGGGGCTACACCTTC. Its translation is CSVEGGTGLVWGYTF.

The rearrangement joins TRBV6-1 to TRBJ1-2; 7 positions match TRBD1. The CDR3 runs to 17 residues. Germline V gene data show CDR1 as MNHNS and CDR2 as SASEGT. J gave up 0 bases and V 4 bases, and 11 bases lay outside the gene matches. The CDR3 protein is CASSGWTGTKPNYGYTF. CDR3 nucleotide sequence: TGTGCCAGCAGTGGTTGGACAGGAACCAAGCCTAACTATGGCTACACCTTC.

V gene TRBV5-5 combines with J gene TRBJ2-5; 9 positions match TRBD1. The J call may be incorrect, as the DNA end agrees better with TRBJ2-7. CDR1 and CDR2 (germline): SGHKS, YYEKEE (reference sequence). CDR3 size: 16 residues. For the CDR3, the DNA is TGTGCCAGCAGCCCTCGACCCGGGACAGGGCTCCACGAGCAGTACTTC. This translates into CASSPRPGTGLHEQYF.

This chain connects TRBV19 to TRBJ1-1; TRBD1 matches 9 bases. Trimming cost V 5 bases and J 1 base; bases outside gene matches: 11. The CDR3 covers 17 residues. Germline V gives CDR1 LNHDA, CDR2 SQIVND (reference sequence). The CDR3 nucleotides read TGTGCCAGTAGTCTCGGACAGGGGATGAGGTCGAACACTGAAGCTTTCTTT. Its translation: CASSLGQGMRSNTEAFF.